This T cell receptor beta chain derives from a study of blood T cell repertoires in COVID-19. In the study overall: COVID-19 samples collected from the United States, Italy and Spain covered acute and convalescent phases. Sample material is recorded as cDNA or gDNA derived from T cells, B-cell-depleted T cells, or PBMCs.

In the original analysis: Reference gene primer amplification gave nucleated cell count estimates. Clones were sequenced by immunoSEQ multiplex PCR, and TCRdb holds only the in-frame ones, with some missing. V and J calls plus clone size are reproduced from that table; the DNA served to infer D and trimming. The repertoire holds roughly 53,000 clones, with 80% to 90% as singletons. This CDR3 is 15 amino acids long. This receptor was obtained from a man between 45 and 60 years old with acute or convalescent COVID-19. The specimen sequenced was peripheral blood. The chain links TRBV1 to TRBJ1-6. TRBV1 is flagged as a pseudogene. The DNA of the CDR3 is TGCACCAGCAGCCAAGATGCGGGGTGGTTGTCACCCCTCCACTTT. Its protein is CTSSQDAGWLSPLHF.